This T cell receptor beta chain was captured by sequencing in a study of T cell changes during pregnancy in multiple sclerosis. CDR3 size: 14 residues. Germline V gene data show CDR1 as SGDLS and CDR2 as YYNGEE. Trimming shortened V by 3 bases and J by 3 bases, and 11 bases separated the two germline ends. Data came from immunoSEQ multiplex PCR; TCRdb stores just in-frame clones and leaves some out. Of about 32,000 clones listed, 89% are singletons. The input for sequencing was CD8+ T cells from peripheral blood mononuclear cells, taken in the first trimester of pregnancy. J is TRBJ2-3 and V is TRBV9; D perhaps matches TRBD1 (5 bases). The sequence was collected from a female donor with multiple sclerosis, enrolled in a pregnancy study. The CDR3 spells CASSEQDGTDTQYF. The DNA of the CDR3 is TGTGCCAGCAGCGAACAGGACGGGACAGATACGCAGTATTTT.